The 12 T cell receptor beta chains below all came from one sample that was sequenced in a study of T cell clonality in common variable immunodeficiency. Profiling relied on immunoSEQ multiplex PCR, and the TCRdb table lists in-frame clones only, not all of them. Sampling found 40,000 to 45,000 clones, none seen once. Material: peripheral blood mononuclear cells. These receptors came from a person aged 18-70 years in good health.

This clone was recorded at least ten times. The read comes to an end 3 residues before the CDR3 does, leaving the germline J gene to fill in the end. The rearrangement links TRBV7-3 to TRBJ1-1, with 7 bases aligning to TRBD1. Trimming at V came to 3 bases and at J to 4 bases, leaving 5 bases not matched to a gene. The CDR3 sequence is 14 residues long. CDR1 is SGHTA and CDR2 is FQGTGA in the germline V gene. CDR3 DNA (partial): TGTGCCAGCAGCTTCACAGGGGTGGGCACTGAA. As protein: CASSFTGVGTE. The entire CDR3 sequence reads CASSFTGVGTEAFF.

This clone was seen ten or more times. The read is 3 residues too short to cover the CDR3 end, so that end is filled in from the germline J gene. This sequence joins TRBV19 and TRBJ1-5; D might be TRBD1 (5 bases). CDR1 LNHDA and CDR2 SQIVND come from the germline V gene (reference sequence). The V end lost 7 bases, the J end lost 0 bases, and 10 bases lay between the germline ends. The CDR3 length is 14 residues. Incomplete CDR3 DNA: TGTGCCAGTACCGACAGCTATAGCAATCAGCCC. It specifies CASTDSYSNQP. The full CDR3 sequence reads CASTDSYSNQPQHF.

This clone has ten or more counts. The CDR3 extends 3 residues past the end of the read, so its final part is completed from the germline J gene. This chain connects TRBV19 to TRBJ1-1; 7 bases map to TRBD1. The CDR3 totals 15 residues. Germline V gene data show CDR1 as LNHDA and CDR2 as SQIVND (reference sequence). The CDR3 loop is CASSKQQGHGTEAFF. Partial CDR3 DNA: TGTGCCAGTAGTAAACAACAGGGGCACGGTACAGAA.

This clone has more than one count but fewer than ten. The read ends 3 residues before the CDR3 terminus; that terminus is restored from the germline J gene. This chain links TRBV6-2 or TRBV6-3 with TRBJ2-3, with 12 positions matching TRBD2. V shed 3 bases, J shed 4 bases, and the junction held 8 bases outside the gene matches. This CDR3 comprises 17 residues. Germline V lookup: CDR1 MNHEY, CDR2 SVGEGT. CDR3: CASSYSGLAGISDTQYF. The sequenced CDR3 bases are TGTGCCAGCAGTTATTCTGGACTAGCGGGGATCTCAGATACG.

This clone has ten or more counts. The read falls 3 residues short of the CDR3 end, and the missing part is taken from the germline J gene. The rearrangement uses TRBV5-3 and TRBJ1-4, with TRBD1 matching 10 bases. TRBV5-3 is annotated as an ORF whose role is uncertain. Losses at the gene ends were 3 bases for V and 5 bases for J; bases not matched to a gene: 4. There are 15 residues in the CDR3. CDR3 loop: CARSWGQGHNEKLFF. The CDR3 bases that were read are TGTGCCAGAAGCTGGGGACAGGGGCACAATGAAAAA.

There are many counts of this clone. The read gets to within 3 residues of the CDR3 end, and the germline J gene fills in the rest. The chain couples TRBV18 to TRBJ2-1, with 7 bases matching TRBD2. The CDR3 is 16 residues long. Germline-derived CDR1 and CDR2 are KGHSH and LQKENI. With 0 bases clipped from V and 6 bases from J, the junction kept 8 bases outside the gene matches. The CDR3 DNA, read in part, is TGTGCCAGCTCACCACCGGCCAGCGGGACTTTCAATGAG. It codes for CASSPPASGTFNE. The complete CDR3 reads CASSPPASGTFNEQFF.

This clone was counted many times. At one end the junction does not follow the germline gene, possibly because of a read error. With the read ending 3 residues before the CDR3 end, the germline J gene is used to fill in that end. The chain recombines TRBV4-2 with TRBJ2-5; TRBD2 matches 15 bases. There are 17 residues in the CDR3. Germline V lookup: CDR1 LGHNA, CDR2 YNFKEQ. Partial CDR3 DNA: TGCGCCAGCAGCCAAGATCTAGGGACTAGCGGGGGGGAGACC. Translated: CASSQDLGTSGGET. In full, the CDR3 is CASSQDLGTSGGETQYF.

This clone was seen repeatedly, ten times or more. CDR3 bases read: TGTGCCAGTAGTACCCCCGAGGGCTCTGGAAACACC. It encodes CASSTPEGSGNT. The whole CDR3 sequence is CASSTPEGSGNTIYF. The gene calls are TRBV19 and TRBJ1-3; D remains unclear. The read ends 3 residues shy of where the CDR3 ends; the end is completed using the germline J gene. Germline V lookup: CDR1 LNHDA, CDR2 SQIVND (reference sequence). This CDR3 contains 15 residues. V was cut by 4 bases and J by 0 bases, with 10 bases left in between.

Ten or more counts support this clone. The CDR3 end lies 3 residues beyond the end of the read and is filled in from the germline J gene. The rearrangement joins TRBV20-1 to TRBJ2-7; 7 bases map to TRBD2. The V gene end was trimmed by 5 bases and the J gene end by 1 base; junction bases not matched to a gene: 5. Per germline, CDR1 DFQATT and CDR2 SNEGSKA (reference sequence). CDR3 length: 13 amino acids. CDR3 loop: CSARGEVSYEQYF. CDR3 DNA, as far as it was read: TGCAGTGCTCGGGGGGAAGTGTCCTACGAG.

This clone was counted at least ten times. Coverage ceases 3 residues before the CDR3 finishes, and the germline J gene fills in the end. This chain connects TRBV18 to TRBJ1-2, with TRBD1 identical over 7 bases. In germline, CDR1 is KGHSH, CDR2 LQKENI. The CDR3 is 14 amino acids. The CDR3 loop reads CASSFDRDPLGYTF. The CDR3 bases that were read are TGTGCCAGCTCGTTCGACAGGGACCCCCTCGGC.

This clone showed up many times. The CDR3 goes on 3 residues after the read ends, and that part is filled in from the germline J gene. This chain joins TRBV19 and TRBJ1-4; 9 nucleotides line up with TRBD1. Germline V gene lookup returns CDR1 LNHDA and CDR2 SQIVND (reference sequence). V dropped 3 bases and J dropped 4; count of bases not matched to a gene: 3. This CDR3 is 15 amino acids long. Partial CDR3 DNA: TGTGCCAGTAGTATGTGGGGACAGGGTAATGAAAAA. It yields the protein CASSMWGQGNEK. The full CDR3 sequence reads CASSMWGQGNEKLFF.

This clone was seen at least ten times. The read gets to within 3 residues of the CDR3 end, and the germline J gene fills in the rest. The chain has TRBV29-1 and TRBJ1-1, with D perhaps TRBD1 (5 bases). The V gene lost 6 bases and the J gene lost 4 bases, with 18 bases spanning the gap. CDR1 is SQVTM, CDR2 ANQGSEA, per germline. The CDR3 is 14 amino acids. Here the CDR3 reads CSVAGLLGGTEAFF. The part of the CDR3 DNA that was read is TGCAGCGTCGCGGGACTCCTGGGAGGCACTGAA.